The 5 T cell receptor beta chains in this list originate from one sample, sequenced in a study of long-term antiretroviral therapy in people with HIV. Researchers ran immunoSEQ v3.0 at survey level. TCRdb's table, derived via immunoSEQ multiplex PCR, lists solely in-frame clones and lacks some. The sample carries some 48,000 clones, about 81% recorded once. Material: unsorted PBMCs, obtained 0.8 years after starting antiretroviral therapy. Receptors originate from a woman in her late teens or twenties with HIV.

This rearrangement joins TRBV28 to TRBJ2-3, with 9 bases matching TRBD1. The CDR3 is 13 amino acids. Trimming removed 6 bases from V and 6 bases from J; junction bases left unmatched: 4. Germline CDR1 MDHEN, CDR2 SYDVKM. CDR3 nucleotide sequence: TGTGCCAGCAGGGGGGACAGGGCGGATACGCAGTATTTT. Protein product: CASRGDRADTQYF.

This clone was seen a handful of times. The chain employs TRBV18 and TRBJ1-5, with TRBD1 matching over 10 bases. Losses at the gene ends were 6 bases for V and 5 bases for J; bases not matched to a gene: 13. Germline CDR1 is KGHSH and CDR2 is LQKENI. The CDR3 has 17 amino acids. In nucleotides, the CDR3 is TGTGCCAGCTCCTGGGACAGGGGAGAATCCTGGGATCAGCCCCAGCATTTT. Translation gives CASSWDRGESWDQPQHF.

This clone was recorded only once. V is TRBV28 and J is TRBJ1-1, with 9 bases that match TRBD1. Trimming cost V 7 bases and J 5 bases; bases outside gene matches: 20. Germline V gene sequence: CDR1 MDHEN, CDR2 SYDVKM. The CDR3 runs 18 residues. This CDR3 is CASTDFLHTGGGGTEAFF. In nucleotides, the CDR3 is TGTGCCAGCACCGATTTCCTCCACACAGGGGGCGGTGGGACTGAAGCTTTCTTT.

CDR3 sequence reads: CASSLSFAGNYGYTF. The CDR3 coding sequence is TGTGCCAGCAGTTTATCCTTTGCAGGGAACTATGGCTACACCTTC. The gene calls are TRBV28 and TRBJ1-2; maybe TRBD1 (5 bases). Germline CDR1 is MDHEN and CDR2 is SYDVKM. Trimming removed 1 base at V and 2 bases at J, with 11 bases between. The CDR3 has 15 amino acids.

V is TRBV19 and J is TRBJ1-2; TRBD1 matches 8 bases. V shed 6 bases, J shed 4 bases, and the junction held 7 bases outside the gene matches. This CDR3 is built from 14 residues. The germline CDR1 and CDR2 sequences are LNHDA and SQIVND (reference sequence). The chain's CDR3 is CASSRDRGSYGYTF. The DNA of the CDR3 is TGTGCCAGTAGCCGCGACAGGGGATCCTATGGCTACACCTTC. Supplemented by reference TRBV19 and TRBJ1-2, the full variable domain reads DGGITQSPKYLFRKEGQNVTLSCEQNLNHDAMYWYRQDPGQGLRLIYYSQIVNDFQKGDIAEGYSVSREKKESFPLTVTSAQKNPTAFYLCASSRDRGSYGYTFGSGTRLTVV.